This T cell receptor beta chain appears in the sequencing data of a study of blood T cell repertoires in COVID-19. About the study: Sites across the United States, Italy and Spain contributed samples from acute and convalescent COVID-19. PBMCs, B-cell-depleted T cells, or T cells provided the cDNA or gDNA that made up the material.

Authors' methods: By means of reference gene primer amplification, nucleated cell counts were estimated. Repertoires were generated with immunoSEQ multiplex PCR, while TCRdb's copy carries only in-frame clones and drops some. V, J and clone size were drawn from that table, and D and trimming were deduced from the DNA. Of about 23,000 clones in the sample, 86% were seen once. Sequencing input: peripheral blood. The sequence derives from a woman older than 75 with active or convalescent COVID-19.

The CDR3 loop is CASRTGGYQPQHF. The CDR3 nucleotides read TGTGCCAGCAGGACAGGGGGCTATCAGCCCCAGCATTTT. The chain couples TRBV2 to TRBJ1-5; 10 bases are shared with TRBD1. Germline lookup yields CDR1 SNHLY and CDR2 FYNNEI. This CDR3 is 13 amino acids long. The trim removed 6 bases at V and 5 bases at J, leaving 1 base unmatched.